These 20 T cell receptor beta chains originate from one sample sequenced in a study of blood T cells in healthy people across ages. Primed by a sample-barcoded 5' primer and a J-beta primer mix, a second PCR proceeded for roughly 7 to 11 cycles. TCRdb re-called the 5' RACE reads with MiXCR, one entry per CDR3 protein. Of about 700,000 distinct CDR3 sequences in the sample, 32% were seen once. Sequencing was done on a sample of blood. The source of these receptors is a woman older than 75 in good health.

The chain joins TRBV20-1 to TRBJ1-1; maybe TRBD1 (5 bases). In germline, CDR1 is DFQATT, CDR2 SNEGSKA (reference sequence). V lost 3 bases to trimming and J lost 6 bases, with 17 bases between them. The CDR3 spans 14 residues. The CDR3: CSASRNPGRAEAFF. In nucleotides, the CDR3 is TGCAGTGCTAGCAGGAACCCAGGGAGAGCTGAAGCTTTCTTT.

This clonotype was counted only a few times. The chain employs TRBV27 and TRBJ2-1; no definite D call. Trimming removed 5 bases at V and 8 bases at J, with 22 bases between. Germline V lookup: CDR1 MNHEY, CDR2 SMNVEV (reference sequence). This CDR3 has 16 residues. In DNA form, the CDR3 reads TGTGCCAGCAGTACCATGTGGGGAATGGGCCGCGATGAGCAGTTCTTC. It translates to CASSTMWGMGRDEQFF.

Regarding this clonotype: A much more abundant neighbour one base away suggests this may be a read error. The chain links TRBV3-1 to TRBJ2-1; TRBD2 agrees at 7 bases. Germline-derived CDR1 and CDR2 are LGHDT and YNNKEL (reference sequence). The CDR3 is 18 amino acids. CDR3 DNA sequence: TGTGCCAGCAGCCAAGTAGCCGGGGGAGGGAGGAAAAGGAATGAGCAGTGCTTC. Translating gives CASSQVAGGGRKRNEQCF.

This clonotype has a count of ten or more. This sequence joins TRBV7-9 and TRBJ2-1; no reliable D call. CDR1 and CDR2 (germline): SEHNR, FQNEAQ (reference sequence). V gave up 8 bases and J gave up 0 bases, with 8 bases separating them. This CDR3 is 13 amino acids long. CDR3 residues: CASVLSSYNEQFF. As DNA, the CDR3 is TGTGCCAGCGTCCTGAGCTCCTACAATGAGCAGTTCTTC.

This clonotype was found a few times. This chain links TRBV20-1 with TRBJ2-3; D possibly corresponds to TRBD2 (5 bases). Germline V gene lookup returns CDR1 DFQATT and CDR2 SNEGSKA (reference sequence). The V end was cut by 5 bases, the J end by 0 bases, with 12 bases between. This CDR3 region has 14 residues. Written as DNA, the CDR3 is TGCAGTGCTCGAACTAGTCGGAGCACAGATACGCAGTATTTT. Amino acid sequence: CSARTSRSTDTQYF.

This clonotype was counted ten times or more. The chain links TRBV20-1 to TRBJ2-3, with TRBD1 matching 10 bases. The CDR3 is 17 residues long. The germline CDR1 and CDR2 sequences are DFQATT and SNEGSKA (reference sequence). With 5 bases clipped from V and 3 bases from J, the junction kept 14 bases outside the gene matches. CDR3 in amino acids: CSAEAYRTGGMTDTQYF. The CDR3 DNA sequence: TGCAGTGCTGAAGCATACCGGACAGGGGGAATGACAGATACGCAGTATTTT.

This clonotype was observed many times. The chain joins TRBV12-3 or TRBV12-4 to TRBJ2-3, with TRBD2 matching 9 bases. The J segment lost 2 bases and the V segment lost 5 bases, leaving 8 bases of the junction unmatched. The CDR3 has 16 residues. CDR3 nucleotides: TGTGCCAGCAGTCTAAAGAGCGGGGGGTACACAGATACGCAGTATTTT. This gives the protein CASSLKSGGYTDTQYF.

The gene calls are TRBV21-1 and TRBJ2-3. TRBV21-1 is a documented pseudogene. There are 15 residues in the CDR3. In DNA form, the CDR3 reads TGTGCCAGCAGCAAGTTGGTGGTAACATCAGATACGCAGTATTTT. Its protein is CASSKLVVTSDTQYF.

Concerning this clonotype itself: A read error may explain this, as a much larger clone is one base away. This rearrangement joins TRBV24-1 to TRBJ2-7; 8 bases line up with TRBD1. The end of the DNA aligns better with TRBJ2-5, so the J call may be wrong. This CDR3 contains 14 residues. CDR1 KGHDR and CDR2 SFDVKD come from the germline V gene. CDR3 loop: CASSDSGQGETQYF. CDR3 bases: TGTGCCTCCAGTGATTCCGGACAGGGAGAGACCCAGTACTTC.

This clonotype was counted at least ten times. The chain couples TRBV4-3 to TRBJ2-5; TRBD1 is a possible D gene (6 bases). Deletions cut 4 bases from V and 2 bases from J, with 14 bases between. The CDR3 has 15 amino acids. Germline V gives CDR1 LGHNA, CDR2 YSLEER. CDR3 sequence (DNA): TGCGCCAGCAGCCTAACCCTGGACAGACAAGAGACCCAGTACTTC. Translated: CASSLTLDRQETQYF.

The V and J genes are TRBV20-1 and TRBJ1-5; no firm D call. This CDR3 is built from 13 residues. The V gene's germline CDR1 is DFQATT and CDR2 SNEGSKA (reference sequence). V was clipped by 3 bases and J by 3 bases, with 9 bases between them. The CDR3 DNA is TGCAGTGCTAGTGAGCACCTCAATCAGCCCCAGCATTTT. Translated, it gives CSASEHLNQPQHF.

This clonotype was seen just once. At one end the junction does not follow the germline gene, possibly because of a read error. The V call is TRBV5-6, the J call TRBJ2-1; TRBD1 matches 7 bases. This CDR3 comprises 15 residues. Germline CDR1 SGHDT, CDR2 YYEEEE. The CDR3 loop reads CASSFVCTGANEQYF. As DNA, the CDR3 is TGTGCCAGCAGCTTTGTGTGTACAGGGGCCAATGAGCAGTATTTC.

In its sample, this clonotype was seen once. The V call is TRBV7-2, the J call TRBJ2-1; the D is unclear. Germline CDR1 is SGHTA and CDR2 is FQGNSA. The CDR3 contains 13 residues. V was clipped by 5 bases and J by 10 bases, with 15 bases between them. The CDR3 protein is CASSSHQAYEQFF. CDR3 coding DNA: TGTGCCAGCAGCAGCCACCAGGCCTACGAGCAGTTCTTC.

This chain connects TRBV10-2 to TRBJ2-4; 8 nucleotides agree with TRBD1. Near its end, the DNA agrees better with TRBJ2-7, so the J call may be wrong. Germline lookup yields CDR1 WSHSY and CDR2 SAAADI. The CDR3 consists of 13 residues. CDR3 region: CASSGTGLYEQYF. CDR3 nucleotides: TGCGCCAGCAGCGGGACAGGACTCTACGAGCAGTACTTC.

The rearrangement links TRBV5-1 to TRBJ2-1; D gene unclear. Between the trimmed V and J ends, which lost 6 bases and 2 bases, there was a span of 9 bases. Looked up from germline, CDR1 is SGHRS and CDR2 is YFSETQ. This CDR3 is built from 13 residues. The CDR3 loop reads CASKGGAYNEQFF. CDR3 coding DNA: TGCGCCAGCAAGGGCGGCGCCTACAATGAGCAGTTCTTC.

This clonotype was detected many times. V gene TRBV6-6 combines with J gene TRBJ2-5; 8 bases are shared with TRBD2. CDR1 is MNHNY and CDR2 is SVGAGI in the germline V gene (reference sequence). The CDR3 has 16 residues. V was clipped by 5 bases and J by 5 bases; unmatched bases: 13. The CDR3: CASSLTGGKGSETQYF. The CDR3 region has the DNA TGTGCCAGCAGTCTAACGGGGGGGAAGGGGTCGGAGACCCAGTACTTC.

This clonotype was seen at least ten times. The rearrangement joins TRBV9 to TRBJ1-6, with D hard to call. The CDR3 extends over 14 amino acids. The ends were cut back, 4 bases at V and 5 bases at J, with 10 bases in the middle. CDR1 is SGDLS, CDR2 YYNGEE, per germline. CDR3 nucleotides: TGTGCCAGCAGCCCCCGGGCAGATAATTCACCCCTCCACTTT. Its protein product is CASSPRADNSPLHF.

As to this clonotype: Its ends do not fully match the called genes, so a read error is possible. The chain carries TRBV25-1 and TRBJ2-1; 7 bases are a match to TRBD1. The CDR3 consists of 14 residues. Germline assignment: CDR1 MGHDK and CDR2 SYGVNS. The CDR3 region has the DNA TGTGCCAGCAGTGAAGGGGACAGATACAATGTGCAGTTCTTC. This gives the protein CASSEGDRYNVQFF.

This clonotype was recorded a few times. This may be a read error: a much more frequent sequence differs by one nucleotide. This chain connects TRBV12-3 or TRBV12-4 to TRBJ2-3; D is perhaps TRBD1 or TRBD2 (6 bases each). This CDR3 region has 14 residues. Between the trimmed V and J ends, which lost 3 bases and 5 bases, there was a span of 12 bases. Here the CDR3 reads CASSFGGGRDTQYF. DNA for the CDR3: TGTGCCAGCAGTTTTGGTGGGGGGCGAGATACGCAGTATTTT.

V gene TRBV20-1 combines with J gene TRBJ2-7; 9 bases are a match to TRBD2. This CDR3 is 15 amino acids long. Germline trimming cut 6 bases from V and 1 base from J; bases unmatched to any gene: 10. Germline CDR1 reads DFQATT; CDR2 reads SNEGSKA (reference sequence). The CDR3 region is CSAQTGTSISYEQYF. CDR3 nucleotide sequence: TGCAGTGCCCAAACTGGGACTAGCATATCCTACGAGCAGTACTTC.